The 12 T cell receptor beta chains listed next were all sequenced from one sample in a study of prognosis after radiotherapy for stage I lung cancer. Amplification of the TCR beta CDR3 (from genomic DNA) was done by two-round multiplex PCR. Amplification during the initial PCR round employed primers specific to each TRBV and TRBJ gene. MiXCR, applied by TCRdb to the multiplex PCR reads, yields one record per CDR3 protein. The sample has approximately 18,000 distinct CDR3 sequences; roughly half are singletons. The specimen was PBMCs, collected before or after stereotactic body radiation therapy (not recorded which). These receptor sequences come from a donor over 45 with non-small cell lung cancer.

This clonotype was observed many times. This sequence joins TRBV7-9 and TRBJ1-1; D remains unclear. The V gene lost 4 bases and the J gene lost 4 bases, with 10 bases spanning the gap. Germline assignment: CDR1 SEHNR and CDR2 FQNEAQ (reference sequence). This CDR3 has 13 amino acids. The CDR3 DNA reads as TGTGCCAGCAGCTACACTGGTAGCACTGAAGCTTTCTTT. It encodes CASSYTGSTEAFF. The complete variable domain, with remaining parts taken from reference TRBV7-9 and TRBJ1-1, reads DTGVSQNPRHKITKRGQNVTFRCDPISEHNRLYWYRQTLGQGPEFLTYFQNEAQLEKSRLLSDRFSAERPKGSFSTLEIQRTEQGDSAMYLCASSYTGSTEAFFGQGTRLTVV.

This clonotype was detected many times. The genes are TRBV4-2 and TRBJ1-4; no firm D call. The germline gives CDR1 LGHNA, CDR2 YNFKEQ. CDR3 length: 12 residues. V was cut by 3 bases and J by 8 bases, with 7 bases left in between. The CDR3 region has the DNA TGTGCCAGCAGCCACGGGTGGGAAAAACTGTTTTTT. Translated: CASSHGWEKLFF.

In this sample, this clonotype turned up many times. V gene TRBV19 combines with J gene TRBJ2-7, with 13 bases aligning to TRBD2. Losses at the gene ends were 4 bases for V and 3 bases for J; bases not matched to a gene: 6. CDR3 length equals 16 residues. The germline gives CDR1 LNHDA, CDR2 SQIVND (reference sequence). The CDR3 nucleotides are TGTGCCAGTAGTAGAGGGACTAGCGGGATAGGCTACGAGCAGTACTTC. It codes for CASSRGTSGIGYEQYF.

A word on this clonotype: A much bigger clone sits one base away, suggesting this may be a read error. The V and J genes are TRBV2 and TRBJ2-4; D is tentatively TRBD1 or TRBD2 (6 bases each). The CDR3 loop spans 17 amino acids. V was cut by 3 bases and J by 2 bases, with 17 bases left in between. CDR1 and CDR2 from the germline V gene are SNHLY and FYNNEI. This CDR3 reads CASSDLGGVRSKNIQYF. CDR3 nucleotides: TGTGCCAGCAGTGATCTCGGGGGCGTGAGATCCAAAAACATTCAGTACTTC.

This clonotype has more than one count but fewer than ten. One base away lies a much larger clone, so this may be a sequencing read error. This chain uses TRBV2 with TRBJ1-4, with a weak D call TRBD1 (5 bases). V lost 4 bases and J 8 bases, leaving 8 bases between the germline ends. The germline V gene encodes CDR1 SNHLY and CDR2 FYNNEI. This CDR3 spans 12 amino acids. The CDR3 coding sequence is TGTGCCAGCAGTGCCTGGACAGAAAAACTGTTTTTT. It codes for CASSAWTEKLFF.

A note on this clonotype: A far bigger clonotype differs at one base, so this is likely a read error. The J gene is TRBJ1-1, the V gene TRBV6-2 or TRBV6-3; 7 nucleotides match TRBD1. Germline CDR1 reads MNHEY; CDR2 reads SVGEGT. The length of the CDR3 is 13 residues. This CDR3 is CASSTGTATEDFF. CDR3 nucleotides: TGTGCCAGCAGTACCGGGACAGCTACTGAAGATTTCTTT.

This clonotype was seen ten or more times. The genes are TRBV28 and TRBJ1-1; possibly TRBD1 for D (5 bases). Trimming stripped 8 bases from V and 1 base from J, with 14 bases between. This CDR3 contains 14 residues. Germline loops: CDR1 MDHEN, CDR2 SYDVKM. CDR3 sequence reads: CASQVGAGNTEAFF. CDR3 nucleotide sequence: TGTGCCAGCCAAGTAGGGGCGGGGAACACTGAAGCTTTCTTT.

To note about this clonotype: A single base is all that separates this from a far larger clone, so a read error is likely. The DNA of the CDR3 is TGTGCCAGCAGTGAAGGGTCAGTCTATGGCTACACCTTC. The encoded protein is CASSEGSVYGYTF. The rearrangement links TRBV6-2 or TRBV6-3 to TRBJ1-2; the D is unclear. This CDR3 is 13 amino acids long. V was pared by 5 bases and J by 4 bases, with 11 bases between. The germline V gene has CDR1 MNHEY and CDR2 SVGEGT.

Of note for this clonotype: One end of the junction fails to match germline, which may point to a read error. CDR3 sequence reads: CASSLSVCGYIF. The CDR3 DNA follows: TGTGCCAGCAGTTTAAGCGTGTGTGGCTACATCTTC. The chain carries TRBV28 and TRBJ1-2; D unresolved. Germline V CDR1 and CDR2: MDHEN, SYDVKM. The CDR3 is made up of 12 amino acids.

With regard to this clonotype: A much larger clonotype is one base distant, so this may be a read error. The chain employs TRBV9 and TRBJ2-1, with D uncertain. Trimming shortened V by 0 bases and J by 4 bases, and 14 bases separated the two germline ends. CDR1 is SGDLS and CDR2 is YYNGEE in the germline V gene. The CDR3 sequence is 16 residues long. DNA of the CDR3: TGTGCCAGCAGCGTAGGGGTCGTGAAGGCTTACAATGAGCAGTTCTTC. Its translation: CASSVGVVKAYNEQFF.

This clonotype has ten or more counts. The chain links TRBV7-2 to TRBJ2-7; 8 nucleotides match TRBD2. The CDR3 contains 14 residues. CDR1 and CDR2 from the germline V gene are SGHTA and FQGNSA. V shed 6 bases, J shed 4 bases, and the junction held 8 bases outside the gene matches. The CDR3 nucleotides are TGTGCCAGCAGGTCAACTAGCGGAAATTACGAGCAGTACTTC. Encoded protein: CASRSTSGNYEQYF. The full variable domain, completed using reference TRBV7-2 and TRBJ2-7, is GAGVSQSPSNKVTEKGKDVELRCDPISGHTALYWYRQSLGQGLEFLIYFQGNSAPDKSGLPSDRFSAERTGGSVSTLTIQRTQQEDSAVYLCASRSTSGNYEQYFGPGTRLTVT.

This chain links TRBV6-2 or TRBV6-3 with TRBJ2-7; 12 positions match TRBD2. J was trimmed by 10 bases and V by 5 bases; bases with no gene match: 9. The CDR3 runs 14 residues. The V gene's germline CDR1 is MNHEY and CDR2 SVGEGT. CDR3 amino acids: CASSLAGGPFDQYF. In DNA form, the CDR3 reads TGTGCCAGCAGTCTAGCGGGAGGGCCTTTCGACCAGTACTTC.